This entry is about one T cell receptor (beta chain). Some clones are missing from TCRdb's copy, which holds only in-frame ones; the method was immunoSEQ multiplex PCR. The sample yields some 160,000 clones, approximately 84% seen once. The data belong to a study of blood T cell repertoires in COVID-19. Germline loops: CDR1 LNHDA, CDR2 SQIVND (reference sequence). V gave up 6 bases and J gave up 3 bases, with 15 bases separating them. The CDR3 is made up of 14 amino acids. This rearrangement joins TRBV19 to TRBJ2-7; D is unclear. Sequences were obtained from peripheral blood. This TCR came from a woman older than 75 with COVID-19, enrolled during active disease. As DNA, the CDR3 is TGTGCCAGTAGCCTCGCGGCAGAATTCTACGAGCAGTACTTC. Protein: CASSLAAEFYEQYF.